This note documents a single T cell receptor beta chain sequence. This CDR3 contains 16 residues. After removal of 2 bases from V and 6 bases from J, the junction contained 11 bases not matched to a gene. Germline assignment: CDR1 LGHDT and CDR2 YNNKEL (reference sequence). TCRdb's table, derived via immunoSEQ multiplex PCR, lists solely in-frame clones and lacks some. This sample yields some 87,000 clones, of which about 87% are seen a single time; approximately 18% belongs to the top ten. This record comes from a study of blood T cell repertoires in COVID-19. The sequencing sample was made of peripheral blood. The V call is TRBV3-1 (or the pseudogene TRBV3-2), the J call TRBJ1-2, with 8 bases fitting TRBD1. This TCR derives from a human donor in a cohort sampled during active COVID-19. CDR3 bases: TGTGCCAGCAGCCAAAACTCCCGGCCAGGGGGCGATGGCTACACCTTC. This encodes CASSQNSRPGGDGYTF.